One and the same sample provided the 15 T cell receptor beta chains below, sequenced in a study of blood T cell repertoires in COVID-19. Data came from immunoSEQ multiplex PCR; TCRdb stores just in-frame clones and leaves some out. The sample has approximately 100,000 clones, 75% to 85% seen once. The specimen sequenced was peripheral blood. The receptors stem from a human donor in a cohort sampled during active COVID-19.

The rearrangement joins TRBV9 to TRBJ1-6, with 7 nucleotides matching TRBD1. CDR3 length equals 15 residues. Looked up from germline, CDR1 is SGDLS and CDR2 is YYNGEE. V lost 2 bases, J lost 8 bases, and 7 bases stayed unmatched. The CDR3 loop is CASSVDRVGDSPLHF. CDR3 nucleotide sequence: TGTGCCAGCAGCGTTGACAGGGTTGGAGATTCACCCCTCCACTTT.

The V call is TRBV11-3, the J call TRBJ2-7; a weak D match, TRBD1 (6 bases). The germline V gene has CDR1 SGHNT and CDR2 YENEEA. Trimming stripped 5 bases from V and 3 bases from J, with 14 bases between. This CDR3 region has 14 residues. CDR3 DNA: TGTGCCAGCAGCCCAGGGGACAACCTCTACGAGCAGTACTTC. Residues: CASSPGDNLYEQYF.

J is TRBJ2-4 and V is TRBV10-2; TRBD1 might be the D (5 bases). The CDR3 runs 16 residues. V was trimmed by 8 bases and J by 0 bases, leaving 17 bases between them. Per germline, CDR1 WSHSY and CDR2 SAAADI. The CDR3 sequence is CASSEQGSVAKNIQYF. The CDR3 nucleotides are TGCGCCAGCTCCGAGCAGGGTTCCGTAGCCAAAAACATTCAGTACTTC.

The chain is built from TRBV3-1 (or the pseudogene TRBV3-2) and TRBJ2-3; no reliable D call. Trimming cost V 4 bases and J 6 bases, with 8 bases left between them. This CDR3 contains 12 residues. The germline CDR1 and CDR2 sequences are LGHDT and YNNKEL (reference sequence). The CDR3 here is CASSPTGDTQYF. The CDR3 DNA follows: TGTGCCAGCAGCCCCACCGGGGATACGCAGTATTTT.

The gene calls are TRBV7-6 and TRBJ1-2; tentatively, D is TRBD1 (6 bases). V was clipped by 5 bases and J by 2 bases, with 12 bases between them. This CDR3 comprises 14 residues. CDR1 is SGHVS and CDR2 is FNYEAQ in the germline V gene. CDR3 sequence (DNA): TGTGCCAGCAGCCCGGGACACGTAAACTATGGCTACACCTTC. It yields the protein CASSPGHVNYGYTF.

The V call is TRBV27, the J call TRBJ1-1, with 10 bases that match TRBD1. Trimming took 8 bases from V and 6 from J; bases not matched to a gene: 9. Germline loops: CDR1 MNHEY, CDR2 SMNVEV (reference sequence). The CDR3 runs 14 residues. The CDR3 reads CASGTGALGPEAFF. The CDR3, as DNA: TGTGCCAGCGGGACAGGGGCTTTGGGCCCTGAAGCTTTCTTT.

The V call is TRBV5-4, the J call TRBJ1-4, with D unresolved. Trimming took 0 bases from V and 0 from J, leaving 9 bases between them. The CDR3 has 16 residues. Germline V gene sequence: CDR1 SGHNT, CDR2 YYREEE (reference sequence). The CDR3 reads CASSLDTTATNEKLFF. In nucleotides, the CDR3 is TGTGCCAGCAGCTTGGACACCACCGCAACTAATGAAAAACTGTTTTTT.

The J gene is TRBJ2-6, the V gene TRBV4-2; 10 bases are shared with TRBD2. The CDR3 has 18 residues. V lost 2 bases to trimming and J lost 4 bases; unmatched junction nucleotides: 8. Germline CDR1 reads LGHNA; CDR2 reads YNFKEQ. The CDR3 is CASSQNLAGVSGANVLTF. The CDR3 DNA follows: TGTGCCAGCAGCCAAAATCTAGCGGGAGTATCGGGGGCCAACGTCCTGACTTTC.

This rearrangement joins TRBV5-6 to TRBJ1-5; 10 bases are shared with TRBD1. Trimming cost V 0 bases and J 6 bases; bases outside gene matches: 3. The CDR3 consists of 15 residues. Germline CDR1 SGHDT, CDR2 YYEEEE. The DNA of the CDR3 is TGTGCCAGCAGCTTGGGGACAGGGGGTGGTCAGCCCCAGCATTTT. Protein sequence: CASSLGTGGGQPQHF.

J is TRBJ1-1 and V is TRBV27; maybe TRBD1 (5 bases). Trimming left V 3 bases short and J 1 base short, with 9 bases between. The germline CDR1 and CDR2 sequences are MNHEY and SMNVEV (reference sequence). This CDR3 is built from 14 residues. The CDR3 DNA follows: TGTGCCAGCAGTTTTAGACAGACGAACACTGAAGCTTTCTTT. This codes for CASSFRQTNTEAFF.

The CDR3 region is CASISGDTEAFF. The CDR3 bases are TGTGCCAGCATATCAGGCGACACTGAAGCTTTCTTT. This sequence joins TRBV6-5 and TRBJ1-1; no firm D call. CDR1 is MNHEY, CDR2 SVGAGI, per germline. V shed 7 bases and J shed 3 bases, with 9 bases lying between them. This CDR3 is built from 12 residues.

The genes are TRBV7-3 and TRBJ2-2; the D gene is possibly TRBD1 (6 bases). The length of the CDR3 is 14 residues. Trimming stripped 5 bases from V and 2 bases from J, with 9 bases between. Per germline, CDR1 SGHTA and CDR2 FQGTGA. The CDR3 is CASSPGTNTGELFF. For the CDR3, the DNA is TGTGCCAGCAGCCCCGGGACAAACACCGGGGAGCTGTTTTTT. Complete variable domain (other parts from reference TRBV7-3 and TRBJ2-2): GAGVSQTPSNKVTEKGKYVELRCDPISGHTALYWYRQSLGQGPEFLIYFQGTGAADDSGLPNDRFFAVRPEGSVSTLKIQRTERGDSAVYLCASSPGTNTGELFFGEGSRLTVL.

This clone was observed a few times. The chain is built from TRBV5-6 and TRBJ1-5; D is uncertain. Trimming took off 2 bases at V and 5 bases at J, with 17 bases between the two ends. The CDR3 contains 16 residues. CDR1 and CDR2 from the germline V gene are SGHDT and YYEEEE. The CDR3 reads CASSFRSNRFDQPQHF. The CDR3 DNA sequence: TGTGCCAGCAGCTTCCGGTCGAACAGATTCGATCAGCCCCAGCATTTT.

The genes are TRBV5-4 and TRBJ1-3; 8 bases fit TRBD1. Germline V lookup: CDR1 SGHNT, CDR2 YYREEE (reference sequence). J gave up 4 bases and V 2 bases, and 5 bases lay outside the gene matches. This CDR3 is built from 15 residues. The CDR3 DNA sequence: TGTGCCAGCAGCTTTGGACAGGGTCGGGGAAACACCATATATTTT. It translates to CASSFGQGRGNTIYF.

The chain has TRBV25-1 and TRBJ1-2; D unclear. The V end lost 3 bases, the J end lost 4 bases, and 9 bases lay between the germline ends. The CDR3 runs 13 residues. The germline gives CDR1 MGHDK, CDR2 SYGVNS. The CDR3 DNA reads as TGTGCCAGCAGTGAGCGGCGGGGCTATGGCTACACCTTC. It codes for CASSERRGYGYTF.